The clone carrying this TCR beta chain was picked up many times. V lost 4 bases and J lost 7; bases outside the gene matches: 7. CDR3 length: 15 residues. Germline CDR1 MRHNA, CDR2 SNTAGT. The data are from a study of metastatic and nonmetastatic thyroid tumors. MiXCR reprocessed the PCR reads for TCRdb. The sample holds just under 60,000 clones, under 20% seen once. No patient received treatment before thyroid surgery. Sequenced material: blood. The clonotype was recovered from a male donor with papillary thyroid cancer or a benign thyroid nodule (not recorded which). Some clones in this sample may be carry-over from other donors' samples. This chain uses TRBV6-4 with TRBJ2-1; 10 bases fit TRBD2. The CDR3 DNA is TGTGCCAGCAGTGTGCTAGCGGGAGTACGTAATGAGCAGTTCTTC. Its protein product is CASSVLAGVRNEQFF.